A selection of T cell receptor beta chains follows, all from one sample in a study of shared clonotypes between healthy human individuals. Profiled with immunoSEQ multiplex PCR; TCRdb holds only in-frame clones, not every one. The sample holds some 2,000,000 clones, about 94% seen once. The sample comprised naive CD4+ T cells sorted from blood. The receptors were gathered from a man younger than 35 in good health. Each CDR3 is given with its conserved first and last residue. Expanded clones get a size class; other rows say once, few or many, or leave the size out.

j_call,cdr3_length,clone_size,v_call,cdr3_aa
TRBJ1-1,16,-,TRBV28,CASSLARLTLLTEAFF
TRBJ2-7,16,once,TRBV9,CASSVVGGDVSYEQYF
TRBJ2-2,14,-,TRBV28,CASSYGGNTGELFF
TRBJ2-7,13,-,TRBV28,CASSRVQGREQYF
TRBJ2-7,15,-,TRBV2,CASKVGSGGHYEQYF
TRBJ1-2,14,-,TRBV30,CAWTGPGNSYGYTF
TRBJ1-1,15,-,TRBV7-2,CASSLYGGMNTEAFF
TRBJ1-5,15,-,TRBV28,CASSGTGAGNQPQHF
TRBJ2-3,13,-,TRBV15,CATSRGGTDTQYF
TRBJ1-1,13,few,TRBV2,CASTRGPNTEAFF
TRBJ1-5,15,-,TRBV7-9,CASSLEGGGNQPQHF
TRBJ1-2,13,-,TRBV7-9,CASSPGLNYGYTF
TRBJ2-3,16,-,TRBV9,CASSALQGSLTDTQYF
TRBJ2-5,12,-,TRBV6-5,CASSSGWETQYF
TRBJ1-5,16,once,TRBV4-1,CASSQEGKGAGQPQHF
TRBJ2-7,14,-,TRBV14,CASSQVGGNLEQYF